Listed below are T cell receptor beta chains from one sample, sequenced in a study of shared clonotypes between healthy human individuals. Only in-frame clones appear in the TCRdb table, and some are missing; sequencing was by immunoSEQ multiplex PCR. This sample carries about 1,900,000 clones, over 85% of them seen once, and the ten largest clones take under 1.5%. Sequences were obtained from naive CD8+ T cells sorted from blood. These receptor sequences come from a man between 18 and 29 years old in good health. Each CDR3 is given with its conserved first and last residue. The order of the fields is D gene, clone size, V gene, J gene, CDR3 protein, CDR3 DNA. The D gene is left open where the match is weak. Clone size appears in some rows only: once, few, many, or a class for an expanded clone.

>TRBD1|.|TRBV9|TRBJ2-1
CASSPFNLQGATYNEQFF
TGTGCCAGCAGCCCCTTCAACCTTCAGGGGGCCACCTACAATGAGCAGTTCTTC
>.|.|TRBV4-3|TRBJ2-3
CASSQVGSDTQYF
TGCGCCAGCAGCCAAGTAGGGTCAGATACGCAGTATTTT
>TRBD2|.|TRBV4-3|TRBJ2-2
CASSQEVAGVFGELFF
TGCGCCAGCAGCCAAGAGGTAGCGGGAGTCTTCGGGGAGCTGTTTTTT
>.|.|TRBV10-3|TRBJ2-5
CAISDGKETQYF
TGTGCCATCAGTGACGGGAAGGAGACCCAGTACTTC
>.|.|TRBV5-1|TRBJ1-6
CASSLEGPWTNSPLHF
TGCGCCAGCAGCTTGGAGGGCCCGTGGACTAATTCACCCCTCCACTTT
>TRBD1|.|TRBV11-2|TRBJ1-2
CASSPSPGGVDGYTF
TGTGCCAGCAGCCCATCGCCAGGGGGTGTGGATGGCTACACCTTC
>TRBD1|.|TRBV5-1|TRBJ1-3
CASSRTGVTGNTIYF
TGCGCCAGCAGCCGGACAGGGGTTACTGGAAACACCATATATTTT
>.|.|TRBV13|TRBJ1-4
CASSYIREGVEKLFF
TGTGCCAGCAGCTACATCAGGGAAGGTGTTGAAAAACTGTTTTTT
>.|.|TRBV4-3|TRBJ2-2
CASSHPEGAGELFF
TGCGCCAGCAGCCATCCTGAGGGAGCCGGGGAGCTGTTTTTT
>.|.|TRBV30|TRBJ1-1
CAWSPQGGTEAFF
TGTGCCTGGAGTCCTCAGGGAGGAACTGAAGCTTTCTTT
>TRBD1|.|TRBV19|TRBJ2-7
CASKPGQGLAEQYF
TGTGCCAGTAAACCGGGACAGGGGTTAGCCGAGCAGTACTTC
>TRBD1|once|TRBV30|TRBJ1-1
CACKPGQGPNTEAFF
TGTGCCTGTAAGCCGGGACAGGGGCCCAACACTGAAGCTTTCTTT
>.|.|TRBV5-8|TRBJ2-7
CASSFFYGSYEQYF
TGTGCCAGCAGCTTTTTTTACGGTTCCTACGAGCAGTACTTC
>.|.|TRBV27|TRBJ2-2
CASSFGSSGSGRTGELFF
TGTGCCAGCAGTTTCGGAAGTTCGGGTTCGGGGAGAACCGGGGAGCTGTTTTTT
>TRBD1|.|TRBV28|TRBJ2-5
CASTRDREGETQYF
TGTGCCAGCACCAGGGACAGGGAGGGAGAGACCCAGTACTTC
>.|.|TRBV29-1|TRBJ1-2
CSVGAGDKGGYTF
TGCAGCGTTGGGGCGGGGGATAAGGGTGGCTACACCTTC